This is a list of T cell receptor beta chains from one sample in a study of response to subunit inactivated influenza vaccine. Each CDR3 protein is one row after TCRdb ran MiXCR on the RT-PCR reads. The table records roughly 290,000 distinct CDR3 sequences, about a fifth of them present only once. The sample in question was PBMCs from blood, obtained about 19 months after vaccination. These receptors all stem from a man between 45 and 75 years old who received an inactivated influenza vaccine. The CDR3 runs from the conserved cysteine through the conserved F or W. The order of the fields is V gene, D gene, clone size, CDR3 length, J gene, CDR3 DNA, CDR3 protein. D genes are given only for firm matches. A clone size is listed for some rows: how often the clone was seen (once, few, many), or a class if it is expanded.

>TRBV15|TRBD1|few|15|TRBJ1-5
TGTGCCACCAGCGGTGAAACAGGGGGCAATCAGCCCCAGCATTTT
CATSGETGGNQPQHF
>TRBV6-4|-|-|13|TRBJ1-6
TGTGCCAGCAGTGGGGGCTATAATTCACCCCTCCACTTT
CASSGGYNSPLHF
>TRBV20-1|-|-|12|TRBJ1-5
TGCAGTACGAGACAGGAATTTCAGCCCCAGCATTTT
CSTRQEFQPQHF
>TRBV27|TRBD1|few|14|TRBJ2-2
TGTGCCAGCAGTCCGGGACAGGGAATCGGGGAGCTGTTTTTT
CASSPGQGIGELFF
>TRBV12-5|TRBD1|many|15|TRBJ1-1
TGTGCTAGTGGTCCCGACCCAGGGGGCTACACTGAAGCTTTCTTT
CASGPDPGGYTEAFF
>TRBV5-4|-|-|15|TRBJ2-1
TGTGCCAGCAGCTCTAGAGGGGGCTCCTACAATGAGCAGTTCTTC
CASSSRGGSYNEQFF
>TRBV20-1|-|few|13|TRBJ1-1
TGCAGTGCAAGACAGAGGATGAACACTGAAGCTTTCTTT
CSARQRMNTEAFF
>TRBV6-2/TRBV6-3|TRBD1|many|17|TRBJ2-1
TGTGCCAGCAGTTACCCGATCTATTACAGGGGGCTCAATGAGCAGTTCTTC
CASSYPIYYRGLNEQFF
>TRBV29-1|-|-|12|TRBJ2-7
TGCAGCGTTGAGGGAGGGGGCTACGAGCAGTACTTC
CSVEGGGYEQYF
>TRBV7-8|-|few|13|TRBJ2-7
TGTGCCAGCAGGAAAGTGGGATCCTACGAGCAGTACTTC
CASRKVGSYEQYF
>TRBV12-3/TRBV12-4|TRBD1|few|14|TRBJ1-5
TGTGCCAGCAGTTTGGGACAGGGATCTCAGCCCCAGCATTTT
CASSLGQGSQPQHF
>TRBV12-3/TRBV12-4|TRBD1|few|14|TRBJ1-2
TGTGCCAGCAGCCAGACAGGGGCCGGGGGAGGCTACACCTTC
CASSQTGAGGGYTF
>TRBV6-2/TRBV6-3|-|many|16|TRBJ2-4
TGTGCCAGCAGTTATGAAGGTGAACTAGCCAAAAACATTCAGTACTTC
CASSYEGELAKNIQYF